The 24 T cell receptor beta chains given below trace back to one sample, sequenced in a study of T cell clones after liver transplantation (dated by TCRdb to between 2018 and 2020). Preparation of the library involved the immunoSEQ multiplex PCR assay. TCRdb retrieved this table from immuneACCESS and kept in-frame rearrangements only. Not all clones are present; in checked studies, unresolved V genes account for under half, and no reason is known for the remainder. In this sample the table shows tens of thousands of clones, nearly 85% of which occur a single time. The ten largest clones add up to around 0.5% of the sample. Sequences were derived from CD4+ T cells from blood, sampled 46 months after liver transplant. These receptor sequences come from a human patient who received a liver transplant. It is possible that, after a transplant, some T cells come from the graft donor.

The chain couples TRBV5-1 to TRBJ2-7; TRBD2 aligns across 13 bases. Germline loops: CDR1 SGHRS, CDR2 YFSETQ. There are 15 residues in the CDR3. The V segment lost 4 bases and the J segment 6 bases; nucleotides outside the gene matches: 7. CDR3 region: CASSLTGTSGTEQYF. For the CDR3, the DNA is TGCGCCAGCAGCCTTACCGGGACTAGCGGGACCGAGCAGTACTTC.

This clone occurred a few times. The chain is built from TRBV6-6 and TRBJ2-4; D is ambiguous. Trimming stripped 5 bases from V and 8 bases from J, with 7 bases between. This CDR3 has 11 residues. The germline V gene has CDR1 MNHNY and CDR2 SVGAGI (reference sequence). Here the CDR3 reads CASSPRDIQYF. CDR3 bases: TGTGCCAGCAGTCCCCGCGACATTCAGTACTTC.

V usage is TRBV6-1 and J usage is TRBJ1-5; D uncertain. The CDR3 length is 15 residues. V was cut by 3 bases and J by 2 bases, with 11 bases left in between. Germline V gene sequence: CDR1 MNHNS, CDR2 SASEGT. The CDR3 sequence is CASSDYGVGNQPQHF. CDR3 DNA sequence: TGTGCCAGCAGTGACTACGGGGTCGGCAATCAGCCCCAGCATTTT.

The chain couples TRBV5-4 to TRBJ1-1; perhaps TRBD1 as D (6 bases). The germline CDR1 and CDR2 sequences are SGHNT and YYREEE (reference sequence). Trimming pared 4 bases from V and 10 bases from J, leaving 17 bases between. This CDR3 comprises 13 residues. CDR3 nucleotides: TGTGCCAGCAGCCACAGACAGGAGTTATTAGCTTTCTTT. Protein: CASSHRQELLAFF.

This chain joins TRBV5-1 and TRBJ2-2; no clear D gene. CDR1 and CDR2 (germline): SGHRS, YFSETQ. The CDR3 sequence is 15 residues long. The V and J ends lost 4 bases and 1 base respectively, with 11 bases between them. DNA of the CDR3: TGCGCCAGCAGCCTCTCCTCGGGGAACACCGGGGAGCTGTTTTTT. Translation gives CASSLSSGNTGELFF.

The V gene is TRBV6-6, the J gene TRBJ1-2; 8 nucleotides match TRBD1. Germline assignment: CDR1 MNHNY and CDR2 SVGAGI (reference sequence). V lost 4 bases, J lost 8 bases, and 6 bases stayed unmatched. The CDR3 covers 13 residues. Here the CDR3 reads CASSFGQGYGYTF. In nucleotides, the CDR3 is TGTGCCAGCAGTTTCGGACAGGGTTACGGCTACACCTTC.

The table lists this clone with a few counts. As DNA, the CDR3 is TGTGCCGGGGGGACGGGCACAGATACGCAGTATTTT. Protein product: CAGGTGTDTQYF. The chain links TRBV6-4 to TRBJ2-3; possibly TRBD2 for D (6 bases). The V end lost 11 bases, the J end lost 1 base, and 10 bases lay between the germline ends. Germline V gene sequence: CDR1 MRHNA, CDR2 SNTAGT. CDR3 length: 12 amino acids.

This rearrangement joins TRBV19 to TRBJ1-5, with 7 bases identical to TRBD1. The J segment lost 1 base and the V segment lost 5 bases, leaving 11 bases of the junction unmatched. Germline-derived CDR1 and CDR2 are LNHDA and SQIVND (reference sequence). This CDR3 is built from 17 residues. CDR3 loop: CASSRGEQGYSNQPQHF. DNA for the CDR3: TGTGCCAGTAGTCGAGGGGAACAGGGGTACAGCAATCAGCCCCAGCATTTT.

The genes are TRBV10-2 and TRBJ2-3; D is possibly TRBD2 (6 bases). Germline assignment: CDR1 WSHSY and CDR2 SAAADI. The CDR3 contains 14 residues. Trimming stripped 7 bases from V and 1 base from J, with 12 bases between. CDR3 sequence (DNA): TGCGCCAGCACCCCGTGGGGGGGCACAGATACGCAGTATTTT. Its translation: CASTPWGGTDTQYF.

This rearrangement joins TRBV5-5 to TRBJ1-4; unclear D gene. This CDR3 is built from 13 residues. Germline V gene lookup returns CDR1 SGHKS and CDR2 YYEKEE (reference sequence). Trimming took off 5 bases at V and 8 bases at J, with 13 bases between the two ends. The CDR3 protein is CASRMDGTEKLFF. CDR3 DNA: TGTGCCAGCAGGATGGACGGTACAGAAAAACTGTTTTTT.

This chain connects TRBV13 to TRBJ2-7, with a tentative D call TRBD2 (6 bases). Germline V gene sequence: CDR1 PRHDT, CDR2 FYEKMQ (reference sequence). The CDR3 is 16 residues long. Trimming took off 4 bases at V and 6 bases at J, with 22 bases between the two ends. The CDR3: CASSSPPGTLEGEQYF. CDR3 nucleotide sequence: TGTGCCAGCAGCTCCCCGCCAGGGACTCTAGAGGGCGAGCAGTACTTC. Together with reference TRBV13 and TRBJ2-7, the CDR3 gives the full variable domain: AAGVIQSPRHLIKEKRETATLKCYPIPRHDTVYWYQQGPGQDPQFLISFYEKMQSDKGSIPDRFSAQQFSDYHSELNMSSLELGDSALYFCASSSPPGTLEGEQYFGPGTRLTVT.

This clone was counted only a few times. This rearrangement joins TRBV5-1 to TRBJ2-7; 7 bases fit TRBD2. V shed 1 base, J shed 0 bases, and the junction held 1 base outside the gene matches. The CDR3 has 14 amino acids. CDR1 and CDR2 from the germline V gene are SGHRS and YFSETQ. This CDR3 reads CASSLSGGSYEQYF. The CDR3 region has the DNA TGCGCCAGCAGCTTGTCGGGAGGCTCCTACGAGCAGTACTTC.

V and J are TRBV28 and TRBJ1-4; D is possibly TRBD1 (5 bases). CDR3 size: 19 residues. V lost 6 bases to trimming and J lost 8 bases, with 31 bases between them. Germline CDR1 is MDHEN and CDR2 is SYDVKM. CDR3 nucleotides: TGTGCCAGCAGCTTTCGGGGCCTAAGGGCAGCTCGTAATGGGGAAAAACTGTTTTTT. Its translation: CASSFRGLRAARNGEKLFF. The full variable domain, its missing parts supplied by reference TRBV28 and TRBJ1-4, is DVKVTQSSRYLVKRTGEKVFLECVQDMDHENMFWYRQDPGLGLRLIYFSYDVKMKEKGDIPEGYSVSREKKERFSLILESASTNQTSMYLCASSFRGLRAARNGEKLFFGSGTQLSVL.

The chain has TRBV18 and TRBJ2-1, with 9 bases fitting TRBD2. The J segment lost 8 bases and the V segment lost 3 bases, leaving 14 bases of the junction unmatched. The length of the CDR3 is 17 residues. Germline CDR1 KGHSH, CDR2 LQKENI. The CDR3 DNA sequence: TGTGCCAGCTCACCGCGCCACAGTAGCGGGAGTAAAGATGAGCAGTTCTTC. This gives the protein CASSPRHSSGSKDEQFF.

This chain joins TRBV6-5 and TRBJ1-1; perhaps TRBD1 as D (6 bases). Between the trimmed V and J ends, which lost 2 bases and 5 bases, there was a span of 12 bases. In germline, CDR1 is MNHEY, CDR2 SVGAGI. CDR3 length: 14 amino acids. CDR3 coding DNA: TGTGCCAGCAGTTACGAACAGGGAGGAACTGAAGCTTTCTTT. Translated, it gives CASSYEQGGTEAFF.

The V gene is TRBV18, the J gene TRBJ1-3; perhaps TRBD1 as D (6 bases). Germline V CDR1 and CDR2: KGHSH, LQKENI. Trimming cost V 6 bases and J 0 bases, with 15 bases left between them. The CDR3 length is 16 residues. CDR3 DNA: TGTGCCAGCTCGCCCACAGGGACGAACTCTGGAAACACCATATATTTT. Translated: CASSPTGTNSGNTIYF.

This sequence joins TRBV30 and TRBJ2-5, with TRBD1 matching over 8 bases. V lost 3 bases to trimming and J lost 2 bases; unmatched junction nucleotides: 8. Per the germline V gene, CDR1 is GTSNPN and CDR2 is SVGIG (reference sequence). The CDR3 spans 15 residues. Written as DNA, the CDR3 is TGTGCCTGGAGGGGGGGACAGGTAGTTCAAGAGACCCAGTACTTC. Translation: CAWRGGQVVQETQYF.

In nucleotides, the CDR3 is TGTGCCAGTAGTATAGATGGGTCTGGGGCCAACGTCCTGACTTTC. This translates into CASSIDGSGANVLTF. The chain uses TRBV19 and TRBJ2-6; D call uncertain. This CDR3 spans 15 amino acids. The V and J ends lost 0 bases and 1 base respectively, with 4 bases between them. Germline V gene lookup returns CDR1 LNHDA and CDR2 SQIVND (reference sequence).

The V call is TRBV18, the J call TRBJ1-4; 8 nucleotides align to TRBD1. Germline V CDR1 and CDR2: KGHSH, LQKENI. Trimming removed 6 bases from V and 8 bases from J; junction bases left unmatched: 11. The CDR3 runs 15 residues. CDR3 nucleotides: TGTGCCAGCTCGTTTTCAGGGGGCTCACGAGAAAAACTGTTTTTT. Translated, it gives CASSFSGGSREKLFF.

The chain combines TRBV5-1 with TRBJ2-3; 7 positions agree with TRBD1. The germline V gene has CDR1 SGHRS and CDR2 YFSETQ. This CDR3 spans 15 amino acids. V shed 4 bases, J shed 5 bases, and the junction held 10 bases outside the gene matches. The CDR3 sequence is CASSMDRNGLDTQYF. The CDR3 nucleotides read TGCGCCAGCAGCATGGACAGGAACGGCCTAGATACGCAGTATTTT.

This clone was found a few times. This chain uses TRBV15 with TRBJ2-7; the match to TRBD1 covers 8 bases. This CDR3 is 13 amino acids long. Germline CDR1 is LNHNV and CDR2 is YYDKDF (reference sequence). The J segment lost 4 bases and the V segment lost 1 base, leaving 0 bases of the junction unmatched. DNA of the CDR3: TGTGCCACCAGCAGAGGGACAGGGTACGAGCAGTACTTC. Protein product: CATSRGTGYEQYF.

V is TRBV6-5 and J is TRBJ2-1; no definite D call. The germline gives CDR1 MNHEY, CDR2 SVGAGI. Trimming removed 0 bases at V and 7 bases at J, with 7 bases between. The CDR3 sequence is 13 residues long. The CDR3 DNA is TGTGCCAGCAGTTACTCGTTGTGGAATGAGCAGTTCTTC. It is translated as CASSYSLWNEQFF.

Comments on this clone: This specimen includes other DNA sequences encoding the same CDR3. The CDR3 sequence: CASSSTSGTYNEQFF. CDR3 nucleotide sequence: TGCGCCAGCAGCTCTACTAGCGGGACGTACAATGAGCAGTTCTTC. V and J are TRBV5-1 and TRBJ2-1; 10 nucleotides match TRBD2. V was clipped by 3 bases and J by 4 bases; unmatched bases: 4. The CDR3 totals 15 residues. CDR1 is SGHRS, CDR2 YFSETQ, per germline.

V usage is TRBV4-1 and J usage is TRBJ2-1, with 9 bases fitting TRBD2. The CDR3 sequence is 17 residues long. Germline assignment: CDR1 MGHRA and CDR2 YSYEKL. J was trimmed by 3 bases and V by 1 base; bases with no gene match: 7. CDR3 nucleotides: TGCGCCAGCAGCCAAGGGGAGGCGGGAGGGGGCTACAATGAGCAGTTCTTC. Its translation: CASSQGEAGGGYNEQFF.